This T cell receptor beta chain was sequenced in a study of control samples from healthy donors and cancer patients. Sequenced by immunoSEQ multiplex PCR; TCRdb stores in-frame clones only, minus some. The table includes around 130,000 clones, around nine tenths detected once. The CDR3 consists of 15 residues. CDR1 is MNHEY and CDR2 is SMNVEV in the germline V gene (reference sequence). With V trimmed by 2 bases and J by 2 bases, 2 bases remained unmatched. Sample: blood. This receptor was identified in a man in his forties or fifties in good health. The rearrangement uses TRBV27 and TRBJ2-3, with 9 bases identical to TRBD2. As DNA, the CDR3 is TGTGCCAGCAGTTTACGCGGGGGGGCCACAGATACGCAGTATTTT. Amino acids: CASSLRGGATDTQYF.